These T cell receptor beta chains were read from a single sample in a study of blood T cell repertoires in COVID-19. The protocol was immunoSEQ multiplex PCR, while the TCRdb copy is restricted to in-frame clones and leaves out a portion. The profile shows 50,000 or so clones, 86% of them singletons. Sequencing input: peripheral blood. The source is a woman older than 75 with acute or convalescent COVID-19. CDR3s include the opening cysteine and the closing phenylalanine or tryptophan. The order of the fields is clone size, D gene, V gene, J gene, CDR3 protein, CDR3 DNA. The D gene is left open where the match is weak. Only some rows state a clone size, as once, few, many or a class for expanded clones.

>few|TRBD2|TRBV9|TRBJ2-1
CASSVGTSEYNEQFF
TGTGCCAGCAGCGTGGGAACTAGCGAGTACAATGAGCAGTTCTTC
>NA|TRBD2|TRBV5-1|TRBJ2-5
CASSSLVGLAGVSETQYF
TGCGCCAGCAGCTCTCTGGTAGGACTAGCGGGAGTATCAGAGACCCAGTACTTC
>NA|NA|TRBV2|TRBJ1-1
CASSDYLSNTEAFF
TGTGCCAGCAGTGATTATTTATCGAACACTGAAGCTTTCTTT
>NA|TRBD2|TRBV9|TRBJ2-3
CASSVATSGGGTDTQYF
TGTGCCAGCAGCGTAGCTACTAGCGGGGGCGGCACAGATACGCAGTATTTT
>NA|NA|TRBV28|TRBJ1-3
CASSLGGAISGNTIYF
TGTGCCAGCAGTTTAGGGGGCGCGATCTCTGGAAACACCATATATTTT
>NA|NA|TRBV11-2|TRBJ1-3
CASSPAGRHSGNTIYF
TGTGCCAGCAGCCCAGCGGGACGCCACTCTGGAAACACCATATATTTT
>NA|TRBD1|TRBV9|TRBJ2-3
CASSVDRDWNTQYF
TGTGCCAGCAGCGTGGACAGGGATTGGAATACGCAGTATTTT
>NA|NA|TRBV6-1|TRBJ1-6
CASSEQDISPLHF
TGTGCCAGCAGTGAACAGGACATTTCACCCCTCCACTTT
>once|NA|TRBV24-1|TRBJ2-6
CATSDLWAGWISGANVLTF
TGTGCCACCAGTGATTTGTGGGCAGGCTGGATCTCTGGGGCCAACGTCCTGACTTTC
>NA|TRBD1|TRBV29-1|TRBJ2-7
CSVEGGSGGSYEQYF
TGCAGCGTTGAAGGGGGGTCAGGGGGATCCTACGAGCAGTACTTC
>NA|TRBD1|TRBV7-3|TRBJ2-1
CASSWTGGSLNEQFF
TGTGCCAGCAGCTGGACAGGGGGCTCCCTCAATGAGCAGTTCTTC
>NA|TRBD2|TRBV4-1|TRBJ2-3
CASSQGTGGARRTDTQYF
TGCGCCAGCAGCCAAGGGACGGGGGGGGCGCGACGTACAGATACGCAGTATTTT
>NA|NA|TRBV19|TRBJ1-3
CASDQVSGNTIYF
TGTGCCAGTGACCAGGTGTCTGGAAACACCATATATTTT
>few|TRBD1|TRBV11-3|TRBJ2-1
CASRPGTANNEQFF
TGTGCCAGCAGACCCGGGACAGCGAACAATGAGCAGTTCTTC
>NA|NA|TRBV25-1|TRBJ2-1
CASSEWYSDNEQFF
TGTGCCAGCAGTGAATGGTATAGCGACAATGAGCAGTTCTTC
>once|TRBD1|TRBV4-1|TRBJ1-2
CASSQDFQGALGYTF
TGCGCCAGCAGCCAAGACTTTCAGGGGGCCTTGGGCTACACCTTC
>once|NA|TRBV6-2/TRBV6-3|TRBJ1-4
CASSYEIRRTQSREKLFF
TGTGCCAGCAGTTACGAAATTCGCCGGACTCAATCGAGGGAAAAACTGTTTTTT
>once|NA|TRBV5-6|TRBJ2-4
CASSLAAGAGDIQYF
TGTGCCAGCAGCTTGGCCGCAGGGGCAGGGGACATTCAGTACTTC
>once|NA|TRBV6-1|TRBJ2-3
CASSATHRAFGTDTQYF
TGTGCCAGCAGTGCTACCCACAGGGCCTTCGGCACAGATACGCAGTATTTT
>NA|TRBD2|TRBV5-1|TRBJ2-1
CASSLGGTSGRASNEQFF
TGCGCCAGCAGCTTGGGTGGGACTAGCGGGAGGGCCTCGAATGAGCAGTTCTTC
>NA|TRBD1|TRBV6-5|TRBJ2-1
CASRGTVNYYNEQFF
TGTGCCAGCAGGGGGACAGTTAATTACTACAATGAGCAGTTCTTC
>NA|NA|TRBV3-1/TRBV3-2|TRBJ1-5
CASSQKTGNQPQHF
TGTGCCAGCAGCCAAAAGACAGGCAATCAGCCCCAGCATTTT
>NA|NA|TRBV9|TRBJ2-1
CASSVVLGRGAYNEQFF
TGTGCCAGCAGCGTAGTATTGGGCAGGGGGGCCTACAATGAGCAGTTCTTC
>once|NA|TRBV2|TRBJ1-1
CASSERGPANTEAFF
TGTGCCAGCAGTGAAAGAGGCCCGGCTAACACTGAAGCTTTCTTT
>NA|NA|TRBV18|TRBJ1-3
CASSHQGKSGNTIYF
TGTGCCAGCTCACATCAGGGAAAGTCTGGAAACACCATATATTTT
>NA|NA|TRBV3-1/TRBV3-2|TRBJ1-6
CASSQAPGLHSPLHF
TGTGCCAGCAGCCAAGCACCGGGACTACATTCACCCCTCCACTTT
>NA|NA|TRBV7-9|TRBJ1-2
CASGQIYGYTF
TGTGCCAGCGGACAGATCTATGGCTACACCTTC
>NA|NA|TRBV28|TRBJ2-7
CASSFAGPSYEQYF
TGTGCCAGCAGTTTCGCGGGACCCTCCTACGAGCAGTACTTC
>NA|TRBD1|TRBV28|TRBJ1-1
CASSSPRDRGGDTEAFF
TGTGCCAGCAGTTCCCCACGGGACAGGGGAGGGGACACTGAAGCTTTCTTT
>NA|NA|TRBV27|TRBJ1-4
CASSLYDPQGGEKLFF
TGTGCCAGCAGTTTATATGACCCCCAGGGAGGGGAAAAACTGTTTTTT
>NA|NA|TRBV27|TRBJ1-1
CASSFRVNTEAFF
TGTGCCAGCAGTTTCCGGGTCAACACTGAAGCTTTCTTT
>NA|NA|TRBV28|TRBJ1-3
CASVRGDTIYF
TGTGCCAGCGTCCGGGGTGACACCATATATTTT
>NA|TRBD2|TRBV3-1/TRBV3-2|TRBJ2-5
CASSRRSSGLAGASWTQYF
TGTGCCAGCAGCCGTAGGAGCTCGGGACTAGCGGGGGCTTCTTGGACCCAGTACTTC
>NA|NA|TRBV19|TRBJ2-1
CASSDTLLYNEQFF
TGTGCCAGTAGTGACACTTTACTGTACAATGAGCAGTTCTTC
>NA|NA|TRBV3-1/TRBV3-2|TRBJ1-1
CASSQDGGRNTEAFF
TGTGCCAGCAGCCAAGACGGGGGGCGGAACACTGAAGCTTTCTTT
>once|NA|TRBV7-6|TRBJ2-3
CASSPEGRDTDTQYF
TGTGCCAGCAGCCCCGAGGGGCGGGACACAGATACGCAGTATTTT
>NA|TRBD1|TRBV2|TRBJ2-3
CANSRDRAETDTQYF
TGTGCCAACAGTCGGGACAGGGCCGAAACAGATACGCAGTATTTT
>once|TRBD2|TRBV28|TRBJ2-1
CASITAGNEQFF
TGTGCCAGCATAACAGCGGGGAATGAGCAGTTCTTC
>NA|TRBD1|TRBV6-1|TRBJ2-5
CASSERTGALRETQYF
TGTGCCAGCAGTGAACGTACAGGGGCCTTGCGAGAGACCCAGTACTTC
>NA|TRBD2|TRBV19|TRBJ2-7
CASSTSGGGYYEQYF
TGTGCCAGTAGTACCAGCGGGGGGGGTTACTACGAGCAGTACTTC
>NA|NA|TRBV30|TRBJ1-1
CAWSVSQGKTEAFF
TGTGCCTGGAGTGTAAGTCAGGGGAAGACTGAAGCTTTCTTT
>NA|NA|TRBV4-1|TRBJ2-7
CASSQALADHSYEQYF
TGCGCCAGCAGCCAGGCCTTAGCGGACCACTCCTACGAGCAGTACTTC
>NA|NA|TRBV10-2|TRBJ1-4
CASTSGGELFF
TGCGCCAGCACTTCTGGGGGGGAACTGTTTTTT
>NA|TRBD2|TRBV2|TRBJ2-3
CASSALSGRTGDTQYF
TGTGCCAGCAGTGCGCTTAGCGGGAGGACGGGAGATACGCAGTATTTT
>NA|NA|TRBV7-8|TRBJ1-5
CASSLGFGVFNQPQHF
TGTGCCAGCAGCTTAGGATTCGGAGTATTTAATCAGCCCCAGCATTTT
>once|NA|TRBV5-1|TRBJ2-7
CASSLLGSFGEQYF
TGCGCCAGCAGCTTGCTCGGCTCCTTCGGGGAGCAGTACTTC